This TCR beta chain was sequenced in a study of CD8+CD57+ T cells in acquired aplastic anemia. With regard to this clonotype: Antigen specificity is unknown.

Genomic DNA, serving as template, underwent TCR beta VDJ and CDR3 profiling. TCRdb used MiXCR to reprocess the reads, holding one entry per CDR3 protein. The table has 130,000 or so distinct CDR3 sequences, 45% to 60% seen once. Study-wide results and limits: Significance was not reached for CD8+ Simpson's diversity between patients and controls.

The CDR3 runs 18 residues. CDR1 and CDR2 from the germline V gene are LNHDA and SQIVND (reference sequence). V was clipped by 6 bases and J by 2 bases; unmatched bases: 9. Patients included in sequencing had previously demonstrated CD8+CD57+ cell expansion by flow cytometry. Each patient carried a diagnosis of severe acquired aplastic anemia. The origin of this receptor is a human donor with aplastic anemia. The chain has TRBV19 and TRBJ2-6; 11 bases match TRBD2. Sequencing used sorted CD4+, CD8+, or CD8+CD57+ T cells (not recorded which) from PBMCs. The CDR3 nucleotides read TGTGCCAGTAGAGAAACTAGCGGGGGAGACACTGGGGCCAACGTCCTGACTTTC. It codes for CASRETSGGDTGANVLTF.